These 10 T cell receptor beta chains were sequenced from one sample in a study of T cells expressing NK-cell markers. TCRdb reprocessed the 5' RACE reads, with one entry per CDR3 protein and no DNA. In total, the table holds some 600,000 distinct CDR3 sequences. Sequencing was performed on blood T cells: a sorted CD56 or NKG2C T cell subset, CD4+ or CD8+ T cells, or bulk PBMC T cells (not recorded which). The receptors were sampled from a man between 18 and 35 years old in good health.

The chain joins TRBV28 to TRBJ1-2; TCRdb lists TRBD1, though no DNA is available to test this call. Per the germline V gene, CDR1 is MDHEN and CDR2 is SYDVKM. The CDR3 is made up of 14 amino acids. The CDR3 sequence: CAHDPLRGRRGYTF.

The chain employs TRBV10-3 and TRBJ2-7; TCRdb calls TRBD2, which cannot be checked without DNA. From germline, CDR1 is ENHRY and CDR2 SYGVKD. The CDR3 extends over 13 amino acids. CDR3 sequence reads: CATNPSGRVEQYF.

V usage is TRBV27 and J usage is TRBJ1-1; TCRdb's D call, TRBD1, is unchecked because there is no DNA. The length of the CDR3 is 15 residues. Germline V CDR1 and CDR2: MNHEY, SMNVEV (reference sequence). CDR3 protein: CASSTRTALNTEAFF.

The chain employs TRBV18 and TRBJ1-1. The CDR3 contains 15 residues. The germline gives CDR1 KGHSH, CDR2 LQKENI. The chain's CDR3 is CASSSIEALNTEAFF.

This chain joins TRBV13 and TRBJ1-2. This CDR3 comprises 13 residues. CDR1 and CDR2 from the germline V gene are PRHDT and FYEKMQ (reference sequence). CDR3 sequence: CASSKGPSGGYTF. The full variable domain, completed using reference TRBV13 and TRBJ1-2, is AAGVIQSPRHLIKEKRETATLKCYPIPRHDTVYWYQQGPGQDPQFLISFYEKMQSDKGSIPDRFSAQQFSDYHSELNMSSLELGDSALYFCASSKGPSGGYTFGSGTRLTVV.

The chain uses TRBV10-3 and TRBJ2-1; no DNA is available, so the TRBD1 call from TCRdb remains unchecked. The CDR3 covers 14 residues. Germline loops: CDR1 ENHRY, CDR2 SYGVKD. This chain's CDR3 is CAISGGQGYDEQFF.

V and J are TRBV29-1 and TRBJ2-1. Germline loops: CDR1 SQVTM, CDR2 ANQGSEA. The CDR3 totals 13 residues. The CDR3 region is CSPYSGAYNEQFF.

The J gene is TRBJ2-3, the V gene TRBV20-1. The CDR3 loop spans 11 amino acids. Germline lookup yields CDR1 DFQATT and CDR2 SNEGSKA (reference sequence). The chain's CDR3 is CRATSTDTQYF.

This CDR3 reads CASSQSTSLGYNEQFF. The chain uses TRBV3-1 and TRBJ2-1. Looked up from germline, CDR1 is LGHDT and CDR2 is YNNKEL (reference sequence). This CDR3 comprises 16 residues.

The gene calls are TRBV2 and TRBJ2-7. In germline, CDR1 is SNHLY, CDR2 FYNNEI. The CDR3 sequence is 14 residues long. Here the CDR3 reads CASSEFRTSQEQYF.